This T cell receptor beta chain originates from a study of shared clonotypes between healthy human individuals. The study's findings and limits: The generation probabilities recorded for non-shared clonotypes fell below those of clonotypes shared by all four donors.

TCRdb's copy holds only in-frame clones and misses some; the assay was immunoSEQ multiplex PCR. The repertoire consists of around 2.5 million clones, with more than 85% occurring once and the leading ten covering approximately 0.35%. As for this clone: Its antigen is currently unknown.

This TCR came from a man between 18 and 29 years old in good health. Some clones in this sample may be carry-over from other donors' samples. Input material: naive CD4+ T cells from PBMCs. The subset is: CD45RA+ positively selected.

The CDR3 loop is CASTPGPDPNEQYF. CDR3 sequence (DNA): TGTGCCAGCACACCCGGCCCCGATCCTAACGAGCAGTACTTC. The chain recombines TRBV6-6 with TRBJ2-7; D not resolved. CDR3 length: 14 residues. Germline CDR1 MNHNY, CDR2 SVGAGI (reference sequence). Trimming shortened V by 7 bases and J by 5 bases, and 18 bases separated the two germline ends.